This T cell receptor (beta chain) derives from a study of CD8 T cells in ankylosing spondylitis. Regarding the study as a whole: As reported, disease-linked clones showed significant enrichment in matched ankylosing spondylitis synovial fluid. Disease-linked clones bore a CD8+ phenotype and were relatively rare in peripheral blood.

The germline V and J ends were trimmed by 6 bases and 3 bases, with 6 bases remaining between them. The germline V gene encodes CDR1 SEHNR and CDR2 FQNEAQ (reference sequence). The CDR3 runs 11 residues. This clonotype was seen more than once but under ten times. Antigen specificity is unknown. Quantitative molecular-barcoded 5'-RACE generated the TCR beta libraries. TCRdb independently ran MiXCR on the 5' RACE reads; one entry per CDR3 protein. The data show 190,000 or so distinct CDR3 sequences, with roughly 13% seen just once and 15% to 20% held by the top ten. The chain employs TRBV7-9 and TRBJ2-7; D ambiguous. Sample: blood, either unsorted or a sorted T cell fraction (not recorded which). The clonotype was recovered from a male donor with ankylosing spondylitis or in good health (not recorded which). The CDR3: CASRTDYEQYF. The CDR3 DNA reads TGTGCCAGCAGGACGGACTACGAGCAGTACTTC.